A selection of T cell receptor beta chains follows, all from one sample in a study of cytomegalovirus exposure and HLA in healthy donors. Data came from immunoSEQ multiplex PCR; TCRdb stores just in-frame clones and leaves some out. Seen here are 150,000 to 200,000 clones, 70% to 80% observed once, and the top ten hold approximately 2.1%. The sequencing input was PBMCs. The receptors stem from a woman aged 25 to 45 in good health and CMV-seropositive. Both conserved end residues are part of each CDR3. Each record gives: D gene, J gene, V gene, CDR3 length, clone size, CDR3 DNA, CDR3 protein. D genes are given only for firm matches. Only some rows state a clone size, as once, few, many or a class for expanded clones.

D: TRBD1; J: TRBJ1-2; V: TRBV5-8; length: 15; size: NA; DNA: TGTGCCAGCAGCTTAATCAGGGGGCAGTCGTACGGCTACACCTTC; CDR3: CASSLIRGQSYGYTF
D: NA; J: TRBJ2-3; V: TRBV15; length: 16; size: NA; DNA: TGTGCCACCAGCAGAGTCGGGCGGGGGCCCACAGATACGCAGTATTTT; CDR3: CATSRVGRGPTDTQYF
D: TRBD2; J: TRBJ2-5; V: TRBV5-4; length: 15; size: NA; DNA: TGTGCCAACACTAGCGGGGGTTTCGGTTCAGAGACCCAGTACTTC; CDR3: CANTSGGFGSETQYF
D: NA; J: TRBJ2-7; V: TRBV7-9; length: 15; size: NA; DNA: TGTGCCAGCAGCTCGTTTATCTCGAGGGACTACGAGCAGTACTTC; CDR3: CASSSFISRDYEQYF
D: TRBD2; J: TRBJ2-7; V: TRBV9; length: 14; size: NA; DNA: TGTGCCAGCAGCGTAGCATTGGGCGGGGGGGATCAGTACTTC; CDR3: CASSVALGGGDQYF
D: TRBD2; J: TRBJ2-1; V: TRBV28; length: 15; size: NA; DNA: TGTGCCAGCAGGGCTGGCGGGACTAATTACAATGAGCAGTTCTTC; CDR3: CASRAGGTNYNEQFF
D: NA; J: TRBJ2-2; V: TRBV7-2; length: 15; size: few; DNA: TGTGCCAGCAGCCGTGACAGACCGAACACCGGGGAGCTGTTTTTT; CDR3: CASSRDRPNTGELFF
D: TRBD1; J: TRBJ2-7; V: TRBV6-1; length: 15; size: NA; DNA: TGTGCCAGCAGTAAGGGACAGTACATCTCCTACGAGCAGTACTTC; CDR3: CASSKGQYISYEQYF
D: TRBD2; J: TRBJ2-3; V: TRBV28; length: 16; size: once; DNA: TGTGCCAGCAGTTTACGAGCGGGGGGGCCCACAGATACGCAGTATTTT; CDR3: CASSLRAGGPTDTQYF
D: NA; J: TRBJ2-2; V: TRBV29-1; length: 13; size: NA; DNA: TGCAGCGTTGTTGGAGAGGTCGGCGGGGAGCTGTTTTTT; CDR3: CSVVGEVGGELFF
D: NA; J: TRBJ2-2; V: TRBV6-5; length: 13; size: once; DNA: TGTGCCAGCAGGCAGATGGCCACCGGGGAGCTGTTTTTT; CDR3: CASRQMATGELFF
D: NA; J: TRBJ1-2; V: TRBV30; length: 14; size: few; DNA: TGTGCCTGGAGTGTACTGGCAGGGGCTGATGGCTACACCTTC; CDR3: CAWSVLAGADGYTF
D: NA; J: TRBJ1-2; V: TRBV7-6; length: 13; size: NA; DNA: TGTGCCAGCAGCTTACCTGGGGGCAATGGCTACACCTTC; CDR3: CASSLPGGNGYTF
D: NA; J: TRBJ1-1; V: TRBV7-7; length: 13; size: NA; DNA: TGTGCCAGCAGCTTATCCGTGAACACTGAAGCTTTCTTT; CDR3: CASSLSVNTEAFF
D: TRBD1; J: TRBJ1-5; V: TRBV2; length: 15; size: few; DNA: TGTGCCAGCAGGCCGGACAGGGGGCGAGATCAGCCCCAGCATTTT; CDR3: CASRPDRGRDQPQHF
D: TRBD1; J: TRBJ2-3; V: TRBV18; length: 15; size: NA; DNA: TGTGCCAGCTCCACCGGGACAGGGGGCCGCGATACGCAGTATTTT; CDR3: CASSTGTGGRDTQYF
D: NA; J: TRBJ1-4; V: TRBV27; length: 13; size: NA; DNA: TGTGCCAGCAGTTCGAGGCCTGGTGAAAAACTGTTTTTT; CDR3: CASSSRPGEKLFF
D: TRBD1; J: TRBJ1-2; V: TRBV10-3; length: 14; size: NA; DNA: TGTGCCATCAGTGAGTGGGACAGGGGTTATGGCTACACCTTC; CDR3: CAISEWDRGYGYTF
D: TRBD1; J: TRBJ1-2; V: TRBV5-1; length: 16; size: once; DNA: TGCGCCAGCAGCTCTATCCCGGGACAGGGGTCTGGAGGCTACACCTTC; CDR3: CASSSIPGQGSGGYTF
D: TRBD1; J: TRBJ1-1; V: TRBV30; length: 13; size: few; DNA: TGTGCCTGGAGTCCCTCAGGGGGCGCGGGAACTTTCTTT; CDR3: CAWSPSGGAGTFF
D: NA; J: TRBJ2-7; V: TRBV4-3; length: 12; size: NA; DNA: TGCGCCAGCAGCCAAGATAGATTGGAGCAGTACTTC; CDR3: CASSQDRLEQYF
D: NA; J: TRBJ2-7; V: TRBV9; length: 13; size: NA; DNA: TGTGCCAGCAGCGTGGGAGCCTCCTACGAGCAGTACTTC; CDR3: CASSVGASYEQYF
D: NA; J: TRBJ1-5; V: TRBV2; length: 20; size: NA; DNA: TGTGCCAGCACCACTTTCCTTAAAGGGGCCCGCTACGGGGGAAATCAGCCCCAGCATTTT; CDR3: CASTTFLKGARYGGNQPQHF
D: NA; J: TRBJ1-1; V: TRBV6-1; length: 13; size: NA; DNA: TGTGCCAGCAGAGCCGGTGGGAACACTGAAGCTTTCTTT; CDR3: CASRAGGNTEAFF
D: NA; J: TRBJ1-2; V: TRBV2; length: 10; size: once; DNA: TGTGCCAGCTGGGCATATGGCTACACCTTC; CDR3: CASWAYGYTF
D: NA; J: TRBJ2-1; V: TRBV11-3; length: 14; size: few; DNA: TGTGCCAGCAGCTCAGGGGGGACTAGGAATGAGCAGTTCTTC; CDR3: CASSSGGTRNEQFF
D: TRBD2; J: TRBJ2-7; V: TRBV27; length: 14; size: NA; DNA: TGTGCCAGCAGCCTAGCGGGAGGGACCTACGAGCAGTACTTC; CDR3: CASSLAGGTYEQYF
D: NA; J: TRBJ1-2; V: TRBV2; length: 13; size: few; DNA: TGTGCCAGCAGTGAAGGCATACAATATGGCTACACCTTC; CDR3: CASSEGIQYGYTF
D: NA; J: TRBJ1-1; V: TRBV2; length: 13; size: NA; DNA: TGTGCCAGCTCCACCGACTTTAACACTGAAGCTTTCTTT; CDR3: CASSTDFNTEAFF
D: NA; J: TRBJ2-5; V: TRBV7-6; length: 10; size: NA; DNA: TGTGCCAGCAGCTTAGGGGAGCAGTACTTC; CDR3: CASSLGEQYF
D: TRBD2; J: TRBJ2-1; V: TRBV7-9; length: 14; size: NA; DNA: TGTGCCAGCAGTGGACTAGCGGTAAGCAATGAGCAGTTCTTC; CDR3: CASSGLAVSNEQFF
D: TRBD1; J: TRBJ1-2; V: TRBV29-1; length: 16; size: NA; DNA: TGCAGCGTTGACCGCCCGGGACAGGGCCTCAACTATGGCTACACCTTC; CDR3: CSVDRPGQGLNYGYTF
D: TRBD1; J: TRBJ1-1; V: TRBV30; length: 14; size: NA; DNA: TGTGCCTGGAGTCCGAGTGGGACAGGCTCTGAAGCTTTCTTT; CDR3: CAWSPSGTGSEAFF
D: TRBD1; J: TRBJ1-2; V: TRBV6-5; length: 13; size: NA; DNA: TGTGCCAGTTCCCGGACAGGGGCCTATGGCTACACCTTC; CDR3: CASSRTGAYGYTF
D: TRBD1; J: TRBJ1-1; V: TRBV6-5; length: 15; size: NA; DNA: TGTGCCAGCAGCCTCCCCTCGACAGGGAGCACTGAAGCTTTCTTT; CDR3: CASSLPSTGSTEAFF
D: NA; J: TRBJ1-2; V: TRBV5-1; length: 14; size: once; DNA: TGCGCCAGCAGCTTGGGTGACAGCCTCTATGGCTACACCTTC; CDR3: CASSLGDSLYGYTF
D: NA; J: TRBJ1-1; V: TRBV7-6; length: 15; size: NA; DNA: TGTGCCAGCAGCTTAGAAGGCGGTATGAACACTGAAGCTTTCTTT; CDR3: CASSLEGGMNTEAFF
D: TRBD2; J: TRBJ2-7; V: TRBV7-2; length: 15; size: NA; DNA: TGTGCCAGCAGCCCGGGACTAGCGGGACACTACGAGCAGTACTTC; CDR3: CASSPGLAGHYEQYF
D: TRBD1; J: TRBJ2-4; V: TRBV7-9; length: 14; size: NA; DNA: TGTGCCAGCAGCTCCTCTACAGGGGGTGGCATTCAGTACTTC; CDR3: CASSSSTGGGIQYF
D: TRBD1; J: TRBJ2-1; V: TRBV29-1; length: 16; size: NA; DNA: TGCAGCGTGGACCCCGGGACAGGCAACTGGTTCGATGAGCAGTTCTTC; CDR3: CSVDPGTGNWFDEQFF
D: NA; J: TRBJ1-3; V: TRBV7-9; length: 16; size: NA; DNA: TGTGCCAGCAGCTTACCAACAGGGAATTCTGGAAACACCATATATTTT; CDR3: CASSLPTGNSGNTIYF
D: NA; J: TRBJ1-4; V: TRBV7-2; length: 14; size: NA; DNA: TGTGCCAGCAGCTTAGCCCTACAGAGCGAAAAACTGTTTTTT; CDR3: CASSLALQSEKLFF
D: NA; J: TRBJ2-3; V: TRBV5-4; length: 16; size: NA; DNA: TGTGCCAGCAGCCCGCCCCCGGGGGGCCCCACAGATACGCAGTATTTT; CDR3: CASSPPPGGPTDTQYF
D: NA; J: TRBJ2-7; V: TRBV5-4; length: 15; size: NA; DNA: TGTGCCAGCAGCCCAGGTGGGGGGGGCACCTACGAGCAGTACTTC; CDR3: CASSPGGGGTYEQYF
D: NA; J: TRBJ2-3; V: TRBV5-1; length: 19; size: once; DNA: TGCGCCAGCAGCCAAATAGACCGGGACACTCCTAAGGGCACAGATACGCAGTATTTT; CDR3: CASSQIDRDTPKGTDTQYF